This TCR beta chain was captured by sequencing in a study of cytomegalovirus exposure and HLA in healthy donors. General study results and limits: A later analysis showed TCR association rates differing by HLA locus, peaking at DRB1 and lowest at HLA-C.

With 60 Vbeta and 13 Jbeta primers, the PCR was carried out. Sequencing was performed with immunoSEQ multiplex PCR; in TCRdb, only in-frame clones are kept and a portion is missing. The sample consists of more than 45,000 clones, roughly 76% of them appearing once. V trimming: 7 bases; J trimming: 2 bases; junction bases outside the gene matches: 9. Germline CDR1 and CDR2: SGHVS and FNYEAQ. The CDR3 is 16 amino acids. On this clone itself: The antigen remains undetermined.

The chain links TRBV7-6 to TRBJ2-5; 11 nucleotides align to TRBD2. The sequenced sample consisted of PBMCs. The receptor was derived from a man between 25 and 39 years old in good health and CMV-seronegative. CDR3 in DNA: TGTGCCAGCACCCTAGGGGGACTAGCGGCTCAAGAGACCCAGTACTTC. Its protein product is CASTLGGLAAQETQYF.